This T cell receptor (beta chain) was profiled in a study of cytomegalovirus exposure and HLA in healthy donors. The PCR had 60 Vbeta and 13 Jbeta primers. Only in-frame clones appear in the TCRdb table, and some are missing; sequencing was by immunoSEQ multiplex PCR. The sample lists under 300,000 clones; 81% were seen once. Sample: PBMCs. The receptor was isolated from a woman in her sixties in good health and CMV-seropositive.

The CDR3: CASSLQGVVHNSPLHF. CDR3 nucleotides: TGTGCCAGCAGCTTACAGGGGGTTGTCCATAATTCACCCCTCCACTTT. The V call is TRBV7-8, the J call TRBJ1-6; 7 bases line up with TRBD1. V shed 2 bases and J 5 bases; nucleotides not matched to a gene: 6. Germline assignment: CDR1 SGHVS and CDR2 FQNEAQ. The CDR3 length is 16 residues.